This T cell receptor beta chain stems from a study of T cell repertoires in cytomegalovirus infection. Study information: CMV epitopes that were recently identified and HLA-C-restricted were used alongside well-studied HLA-B-restricted ones. Indications of both CMV infection and matching HLA type were provided by public TCR beta signatures.

Each CDR3 protein is one row after TCRdb ran MiXCR on the reads. Of a few hundred thousand distinct CDR3 sequences in the sample, approximately 22% are singletons; the top ten hold around 20%. This clonotype came up once. Its antigen remains unknown. J was trimmed by 7 bases and V by 2 bases; bases with no gene match: 7. This CDR3 is built from 15 residues. Germline CDR1 MNHEY, CDR2 SVGEGT. The chain employs TRBV6-2 or TRBV6-3 and TRBJ2-1, with 8 bases that match TRBD2. The sequencing here drew on cultured PBMCs, taken from culture after CMV antigen stimulation. The receptor was isolated from a human donor in good health (CMV status not recorded). Some clones in this sample may be carry-over from other donors' samples. The CDR3 here is CASSYGAGVGNEQFF. The DNA for the CDR3 is TGTGCCAGCAGTTACGGAGCGGGAGTCGGAAATGAGCAGTTCTTC.